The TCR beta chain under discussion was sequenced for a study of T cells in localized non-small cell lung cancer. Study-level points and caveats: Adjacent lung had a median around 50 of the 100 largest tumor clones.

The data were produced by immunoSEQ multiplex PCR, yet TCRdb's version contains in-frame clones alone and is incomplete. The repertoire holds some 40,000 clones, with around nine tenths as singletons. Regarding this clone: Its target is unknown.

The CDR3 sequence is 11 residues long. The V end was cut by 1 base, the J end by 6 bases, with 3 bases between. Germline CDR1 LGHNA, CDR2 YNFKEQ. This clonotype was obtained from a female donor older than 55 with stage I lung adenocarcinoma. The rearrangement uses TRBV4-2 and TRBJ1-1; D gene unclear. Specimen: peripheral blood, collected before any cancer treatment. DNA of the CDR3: TGTGCCAGCAGCCAAGGACCTGAAGCTTTCTTT. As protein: CASSQGPEAFF.